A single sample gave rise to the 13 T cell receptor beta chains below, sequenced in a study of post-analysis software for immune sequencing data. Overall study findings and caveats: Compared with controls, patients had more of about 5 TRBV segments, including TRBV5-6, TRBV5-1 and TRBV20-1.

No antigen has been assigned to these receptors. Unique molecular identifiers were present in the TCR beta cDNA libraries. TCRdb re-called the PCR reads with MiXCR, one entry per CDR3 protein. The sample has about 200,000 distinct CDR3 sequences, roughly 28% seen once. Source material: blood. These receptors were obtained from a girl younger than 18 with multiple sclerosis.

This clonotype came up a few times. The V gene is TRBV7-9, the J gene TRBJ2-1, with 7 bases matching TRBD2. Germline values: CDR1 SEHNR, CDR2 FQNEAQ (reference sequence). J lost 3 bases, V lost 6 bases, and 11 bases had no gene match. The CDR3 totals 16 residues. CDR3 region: CASRRGGPGGYNEQFF. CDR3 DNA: TGTGCCAGCAGGAGGGGTGGTCCGGGAGGCTACAATGAGCAGTTCTTC.

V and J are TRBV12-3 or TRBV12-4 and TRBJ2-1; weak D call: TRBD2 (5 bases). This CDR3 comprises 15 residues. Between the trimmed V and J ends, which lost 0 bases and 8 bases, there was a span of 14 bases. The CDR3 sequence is CASSLAGGVSDEQFF. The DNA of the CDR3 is TGTGCCAGCAGTTTAGCAGGAGGTGTATCAGATGAGCAGTTCTTC.

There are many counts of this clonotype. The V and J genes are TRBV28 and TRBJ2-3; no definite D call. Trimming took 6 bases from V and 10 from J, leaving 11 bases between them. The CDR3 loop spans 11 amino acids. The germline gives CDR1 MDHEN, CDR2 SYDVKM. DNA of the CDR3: TGTGCCAGCAGCTGGGCAAAAGCGCAGTATTTT. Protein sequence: CASSWAKAQYF.

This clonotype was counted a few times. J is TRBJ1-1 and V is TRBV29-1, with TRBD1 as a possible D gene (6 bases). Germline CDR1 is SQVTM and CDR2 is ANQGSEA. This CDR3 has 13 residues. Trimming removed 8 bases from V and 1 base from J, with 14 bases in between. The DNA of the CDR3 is TGCAGCTCCCGGACAGATGGGAACACTGAAGCTTTCTTT. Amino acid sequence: CSSRTDGNTEAFF. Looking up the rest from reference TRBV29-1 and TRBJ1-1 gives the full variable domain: SAVISQKPSRDICQRGTSLTIQCQVDSQVTMMFWYRQQPGQSLTLIATANQGSEATYESGFVIDKFPISRPNLTFSTLTVSNMSPEDSSIYLCSSRTDGNTEAFFGQGTRLTVV.

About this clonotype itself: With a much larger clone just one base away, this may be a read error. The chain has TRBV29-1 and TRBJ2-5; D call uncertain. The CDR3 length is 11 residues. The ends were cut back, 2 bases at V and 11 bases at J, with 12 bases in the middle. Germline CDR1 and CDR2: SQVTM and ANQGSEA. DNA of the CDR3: TGCAGCGTTGAAATGTCGGATGAGCAGTACTTC. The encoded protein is CSVEMSDEQYF.

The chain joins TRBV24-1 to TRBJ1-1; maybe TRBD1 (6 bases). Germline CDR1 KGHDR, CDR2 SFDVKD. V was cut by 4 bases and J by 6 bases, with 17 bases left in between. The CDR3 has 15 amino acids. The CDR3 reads CATSEQGRLVAEAFF. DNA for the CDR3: TGTGCCACCAGTGAACAGGGCAGGTTGGTGGCTGAAGCTTTCTTT.

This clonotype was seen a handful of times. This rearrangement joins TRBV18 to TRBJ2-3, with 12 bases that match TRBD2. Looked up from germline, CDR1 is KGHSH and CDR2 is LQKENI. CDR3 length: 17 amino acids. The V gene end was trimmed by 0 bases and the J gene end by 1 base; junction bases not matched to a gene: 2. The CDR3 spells CASSPPRLAGGTDTQYF. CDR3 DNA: TGTGCCAGCTCACCACCCAGACTAGCGGGAGGCACAGATACGCAGTATTTT.

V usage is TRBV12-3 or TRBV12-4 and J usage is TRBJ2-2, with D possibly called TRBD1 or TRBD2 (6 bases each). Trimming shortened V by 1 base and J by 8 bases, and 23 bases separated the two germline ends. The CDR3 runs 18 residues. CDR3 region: CASSLEGYGGATMGELFF. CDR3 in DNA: TGTGCCAGCAGTTTAGAGGGGTACGGGGGCGCAACGATGGGGGAGCTGTTTTTT.

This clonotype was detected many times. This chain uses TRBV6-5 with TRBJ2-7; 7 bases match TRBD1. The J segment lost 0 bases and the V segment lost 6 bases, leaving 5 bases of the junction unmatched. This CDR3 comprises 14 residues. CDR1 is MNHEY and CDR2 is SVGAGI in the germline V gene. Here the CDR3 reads CASSRQGSSYEQYF. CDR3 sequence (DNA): TGTGCCAGCAGCCGACAGGGATCCTCCTACGAGCAGTACTTC.

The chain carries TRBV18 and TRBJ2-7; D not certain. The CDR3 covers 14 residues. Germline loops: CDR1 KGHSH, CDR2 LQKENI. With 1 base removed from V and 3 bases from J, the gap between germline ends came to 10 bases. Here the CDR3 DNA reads TGTGCCAGCTCACCACTTGCCCAGGACTACGAGCAGTACTTC. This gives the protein CASSPLAQDYEQYF.

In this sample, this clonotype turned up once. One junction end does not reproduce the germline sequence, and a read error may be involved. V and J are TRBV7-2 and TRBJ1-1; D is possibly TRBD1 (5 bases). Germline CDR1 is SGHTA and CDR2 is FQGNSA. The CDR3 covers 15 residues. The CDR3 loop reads CASSRMGRVNTEAFF. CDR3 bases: TGTGCCAGCAGCCGAATGGGGCGAGTGAATACTGAAGCTTTCTTT.

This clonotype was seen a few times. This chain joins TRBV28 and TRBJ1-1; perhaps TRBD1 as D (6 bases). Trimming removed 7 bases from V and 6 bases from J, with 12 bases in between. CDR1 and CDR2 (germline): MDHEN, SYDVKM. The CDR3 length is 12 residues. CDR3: CASTPGESEAFF. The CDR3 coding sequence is TGTGCCAGCACCCCAGGGGAATCTGAAGCTTTCTTT. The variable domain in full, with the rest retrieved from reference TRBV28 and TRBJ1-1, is DVKVTQSSRYLVKRTGEKVFLECVQDMDHENMFWYRQDPGLGLRLIYFSYDVKMKEKGDIPEGYSVSREKKERFSLILESASTNQTSMYLCASTPGESEAFFGQGTRLTVV.

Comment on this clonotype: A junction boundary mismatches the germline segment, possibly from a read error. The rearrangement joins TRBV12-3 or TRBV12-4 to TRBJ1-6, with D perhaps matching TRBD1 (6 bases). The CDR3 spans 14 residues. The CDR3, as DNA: TGTGCCAGCAGCCCCGGGACAAGAGGTTCACCCCCCCACTTT. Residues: CASSPGTRGSPPHF.